These T cell receptor beta chains were read from a single sample in a study of blood T cell repertoires in COVID-19. Data came from immunoSEQ multiplex PCR; TCRdb stores just in-frame clones and leaves some out. The data hold 200,000 to 300,000 clones, with about four fifths observed a single time. The sample taken for sequencing was peripheral blood. These TCRs come from an elderly woman with COVID-19, enrolled during active disease. Each CDR3 is given with its conserved first and last residue. Each record gives: V gene, J gene, D gene, clone size, CDR3 protein, CDR3 DNA. A D gene is named only where the DNA matches it firmly. Clone size is not always given. Where it is, it says once, few, many or a class for expanded clones.

TRBV5-1	TRBJ1-2	NA	NA	CASSLGTNGYTF	TGCGCCAGCAGCCTTGGGACAAATGGCTACACCTTC
TRBV6-5	TRBJ1-6	TRBD1	NA	CASSYSGDRSNSPLHF	TGTGCCAGCAGTTACTCAGGGGACAGGTCTAATTCACCCCTCCACTTT
TRBV5-4	TRBJ1-1	NA	NA	CASSLVGGPEAFF	TGTGCCAGCAGCTTGGTGGGGGGGCCTGAAGCTTTCTTT
TRBV9	TRBJ1-2	TRBD1	NA	CASSVSPGQGVYGYTF	TGTGCCAGCAGCGTGTCTCCGGGACAGGGGGTCTATGGCTACACCTTC
TRBV12-3/TRBV12-4	TRBJ2-5	NA	NA	CASSSWRAATQYF	TGTGCCAGCAGCTCTTGGAGGGCTGCGACCCAGTACTTC
TRBV14	TRBJ2-2	NA	NA	CASSSDRPGELFF	TGTGCCAGCAGTTCCGACAGGCCCGGGGAGCTGTTTTTT
TRBV11-2	TRBJ1-6	NA	few	CASSLVFGFTPLHF	TGTGCCAGCAGCTTAGTTTTCGGGTTTACACCCCTCCACTTT
TRBV27	TRBJ1-1	TRBD1	NA	CASGQGAVGTEAFF	TGTGCCAGCGGCCAGGGGGCGGTGGGCACTGAAGCTTTCTTT
TRBV28	TRBJ2-7	NA	once	CASIPQGLAGTYEQYF	TGTGCCAGCATACCTCAGGGGCTAGCCGGAACCTACGAGCAGTACTTC
TRBV29-1	TRBJ2-2	NA	once	CSVEDRAVGQARTGELFF	TGCAGCGTTGAAGACCGGGCGGTGGGGCAGGCTAGGACCGGGGAGCTGTTTTTT
TRBV19	TRBJ2-5	NA	NA	CASAYSGGETQYF	TGTGCCAGTGCTTATTCGGGCGGGGAGACCCAGTACTTC
TRBV6-5	TRBJ2-3	NA	NA	CASFLNARGTDTQYF	TGTGCCAGCTTCCTGAACGCCCGGGGCACAGATACGCAGTATTTT
TRBV7-9	TRBJ2-5	TRBD1	NA	CASSLVLGGSQTQYF	TGTGCCAGCAGCTTAGTTCTAGGGGGCAGCCAGACCCAGTACTTC
TRBV18	TRBJ1-5	TRBD1	NA	CASSPGTVKVQPQHF	TGTGCCAGCTCACCCGGGACAGTTAAGGTTCAGCCCCAGCATTTT
TRBV6-4	TRBJ2-1	TRBD2	NA	CASSVRTSETYNEQFF	TGTGCCAGCAGTGTTCGGACTAGCGAGACTTACAATGAGCAGTTCTTC
TRBV5-1	TRBJ1-2	NA	NA	CASSLTGQSGGYTF	TGCGCCAGCAGCTTGACAGGGCAGTCGGGTGGCTACACCTTC
TRBV6-5	TRBJ1-1	TRBD1	few	CASSYSTGEGAFF	TGTGCCAGCAGTTACTCGACAGGGGAAGGAGCTTTCTTT
TRBV3-1/TRBV3-2	TRBJ1-1	NA	few	CASSAGRGEAFF	TGTGCCAGCAGCGCCGGACGGGGTGAAGCTTTCTTT
TRBV7-2	TRBJ2-1	TRBD2	NA	CASSSGRGAYNEQFF	TGTGCCAGCAGCTCCGGGCGGGGGGCATACAATGAGCAGTTCTTC
TRBV19	TRBJ1-1	TRBD1	many	CASSPQGVGDTEAFF	TGTGCCAGTAGTCCTCAGGGGGTTGGGGACACTGAAGCTTTCTTT
TRBV4-3	TRBJ2-7	NA	NA	CASSQDRNSVYEQYF	TGCGCCAGCAGCCAAGATAGGAACAGTGTCTACGAGCAGTACTTC
TRBV14	TRBJ1-2	NA	NA	CASSQDPDIRGYTF	TGTGCCAGCAGCCAAGACCCCGACATTCGTGGCTACACCTTC
TRBV25-1	TRBJ2-5	TRBD1	NA	CASSVQGARSQETQYF	TGTGCCAGCAGTGTTCAGGGGGCGCGGAGCCAAGAGACCCAGTACTTC
TRBV29-1	TRBJ1-5	NA	NA	CSVVPGAGPNQPQHF	TGCAGCGTTGTCCCGGGTGCGGGGCCCAATCAGCCCCAGCATTTT
TRBV5-8	TRBJ1-5	TRBD1	NA	CASSSSQGARSDQPQHF	TGTGCCAGCAGCTCTTCACAGGGGGCGAGGAGTGATCAGCCCCAGCATTTT
TRBV19	TRBJ1-5	TRBD1	NA	CASSIDRQGFRTTNQPQHF	TGTGCCAGTAGTATAGATCGACAGGGGTTCCGCACCACCAATCAGCCCCAGCATTTT
TRBV28	TRBJ2-7	NA	NA	CASPSGRGEQYF	NA
TRBV5-5	TRBJ1-2	NA	NA	CASSWGGYGYTF	TGTGCCAGCAGCTGGGGAGGCTATGGCTACACCTTC
TRBV9	TRBJ2-3	NA	NA	CAASAGTTDTQYF	TGTGCCGCCAGCGCGGGTACGACAGATACGCAGTATTTT
TRBV4-1	TRBJ2-7	TRBD1	once	CASSPHKGQGNYEQYF	TGCGCCAGCAGCCCACACAAGGGACAGGGAAACTACGAGCAGTACTTC
TRBV6-6	TRBJ1-2	NA	medium-sized	CASSYEEGYGYTF	TGTGCCAGCAGTTACGAGGAGGGCTATGGCTACACCTTC
TRBV9	TRBJ2-6	NA	once	CASSVEGASGANVLTF	TGTGCCAGCAGCGTAGAAGGAGCCTCTGGGGCCAACGTCCTGACTTTC
TRBV18	TRBJ2-3	NA	NA	CASSPPGGDTQYF	TGTGCCAGCTCACCACCAGGAGGCGATACGCAGTATTTT
TRBV6-4	TRBJ2-3	NA	NA	CASSDSTAPTDTQYF	TGTGCCAGCAGTGACTCGACAGCTCCCACAGATACGCAGTATTTT
TRBV27	TRBJ1-2	NA	NA	CASSLRFGYGYTF	TGTGCCAGCAGTTTACGGTTTGGCTATGGCTACACCTTC
TRBV9	TRBJ1-1	NA	NA	CASSPNVVGTSEAFF	TGTGCCAGCAGCCCGAACGTAGTAGGGACATCTGAAGCTTTCTTT
TRBV3-1/TRBV3-2	TRBJ2-2	NA	NA	CASSQDEGGPNTGELFF	TGTGCCAGCAGCCAAGACGAGGGGGGGCCTAACACCGGGGAGCTGTTTTTT
TRBV5-1	TRBJ1-5	NA	NA	CASSLQGEGQPQHF	TGCGCCAGCAGCTTACAGGGCGAAGGTCAGCCCCAGCATTTT
TRBV30	TRBJ1-4	NA	few	CAWSLREKLFF	TGTGCCTGGAGTTTGCGGGAAAAACTGTTTTTT
TRBV29-1	TRBJ1-3	TRBD1	NA	CSVERDRAGNTIYF	TGCAGCGTTGAACGGGACAGGGCTGGAAACACCATATATTTT
TRBV5-4	TRBJ2-3	TRBD1	once	CASSRKSGQGPTDTQYF	TGTGCCAGCAGCCGCAAATCGGGACAGGGGCCCACAGATACGCAGTATTTT
TRBV9	TRBJ2-3	TRBD2	NA	CASSPRMGFTGTSDHTQYF	TGTGCCAGCAGCCCTAGGATGGGCTTCACCGGGACTAGCGACCATACGCAGTATTTT
TRBV6-6	TRBJ1-1	NA	NA	CASSPRGRTEAFF	TGTGCCAGCAGCCCCAGGGGACGTACTGAAGCTTTCTTT
TRBV5-6	TRBJ1-3	NA	NA	CASSFRTDAPGNTIYF	TGTGCCAGCAGCTTCCGGACAGACGCTCCCGGAAACACCATATATTTT
TRBV4-2	TRBJ1-2	TRBD1	NA	CASSQARQGNYGYTF	TGTGCCAGCAGCCAGGCAAGACAGGGTAACTATGGCTACACCTTC
TRBV19	TRBJ1-5	TRBD1	NA	CASSMGRGLLQPQHF	TGTGCCAGTAGTATGGGCAGGGGGCTACTTCAGCCCCAGCATTTT
TRBV28	TRBJ2-7	NA	NA	CASSPSLAAFPEQYF	TGTGCCAGCAGTCCCTCCCTCGCGGCATTTCCCGAGCAGTACTTC
TRBV18	TRBJ2-2	NA	few	CASSPISGETGELFF	TGTGCCAGCTCACCAATCTCAGGGGAAACCGGGGAGCTGTTTTTT
TRBV19	TRBJ2-7	NA	NA	CASSKGHLYEQYF	TGTGCCAGTAGTAAGGGACACCTCTACGAGCAGTACTTC
TRBV5-6	TRBJ2-3	TRBD2	NA	CASSFRAGVGDTQYF	TGTGCCAGCAGCTTCCGAGCGGGAGTAGGAGATACGCAGTATTTT
TRBV5-1	TRBJ2-3	TRBD2	few	CASSSLSGTSGRASGGDTQYF	TGCGCCAGCAGCTCACTTTCCGGGACTAGCGGGAGGGCCAGTGGCGGAGATACGCAGTATTTT
TRBV18	TRBJ2-2	TRBD1	NA	CASSPLGQGNGELFF	TGTGCCAGCTCACCACTCGGACAGGGGAATGGTGAGCTGTTTTTT
TRBV12-3/TRBV12-4	TRBJ2-2	NA	NA	CASSLPLRGELFF	TGTGCCAGCAGTTTACCTCTCCGGGGGGAGCTGTTTTTT
TRBV7-9	TRBJ1-4	TRBD1	NA	CASRDVAQGTEKLFF	TGTGCCAGCAGGGATGTTGCACAGGGGACTGAAAAACTGTTTTTT
TRBV4-1	TRBJ2-1	NA	NA	CASSQMSGVGEQFF	TGCGCCAGCAGCCAGATGTCGGGGGTCGGTGAGCAGTTCTTC